Below, 2 T cell receptor beta chains from the same sample are listed, as sequenced in a study of blood T cell repertoires in COVID-19. Clones were read by immunoSEQ multiplex PCR, and TCRdb kept only the in-frame ones, dropping some. Among over 95,000 clones listed, 80% to 90% were seen once. The source material was peripheral blood. Receptor source: a woman in her fifties or sixties with acute or convalescent COVID-19.

This clone appeared a single time. The CDR3 sequence: CASSDGYRNYGYTF. The CDR3 DNA reads as TGTGCCAGCAGTGATGGGTACAGGAACTATGGCTACACCTTC. The J gene is TRBJ1-2, the V gene TRBV2, with a weak D call TRBD1 (5 bases). This CDR3 contains 14 residues. CDR1 SNHLY and CDR2 FYNNEI come from the germline V gene. Trimming shortened V by 3 bases and J by 2 bases, and 10 bases separated the two germline ends.

This clone appeared a few times. The genes are TRBV28 and TRBJ1-2; possible D gene TRBD1, 6 bases. Between the trimmed V and J ends, which lost 5 bases and 1 base, there was a span of 8 bases. Per the germline V gene, CDR1 is MDHEN and CDR2 is SYDVKM. The CDR3 consists of 13 residues. The DNA for the CDR3 is TGTGCCAGCAGTCCGGACAGTAACTATGGCTACACCTTC. Protein sequence: CASSPDSNYGYTF.